This is a list of T cell receptor beta chains from one sample in a study of CD8+ T cells in alopecia areata. Sequencing was performed with immunoSEQ multiplex PCR; in TCRdb, only in-frame clones are kept and a portion is missing. The repertoire holds 9,000 or so clones, with more than 65% as singletons. Sequenced input: skin. These receptors were obtained from a human donor with alopecia areata. Each CDR3 is given with its conserved first and last residue. The D gene is left open where the match is weak. The listing skips clone size in some rows; elsewhere it reads once, few, many or a size class.

TRBD2,TRBV9,NA,TRBJ2-2,CASSVALGGGAAGELFF,TGTGCCAGCAGCGTAGCCCTGGGCGGGGGGGCCGCCGGGGAGCTGTTTTTT
NA,TRBV7-2,NA,TRBJ2-7,CASTRDSSYEQYF,TGTGCCAGCACCCGGGACTCCTCCTACGAGCAGTACTTC
NA,TRBV2,NA,TRBJ2-3,CASTVWGANKDTQYF,TGTGCCAGCACTGTGTGGGGGGCCAATAAGGATACGCAGTATTTT
NA,TRBV7-8,NA,TRBJ2-2,CASSLRGARTGGELFF,TGTGCCAGCAGCTTAAGAGGGGCGAGAACAGGCGGGGAGCTGTTTTTT
NA,TRBV2,NA,TRBJ2-6,CASSSEIYRIQSRANVLTF,TGTGCCAGCAGTTCCGAAATTTACCGGATACAAAGTCGGGCCAACGTCCTGACTTTC
TRBD2,TRBV15,NA,TRBJ2-3,CATSRTGGLADTQYF,TGTGCCACCAGCAGGACCGGGGGGTTAGCAGATACGCAGTATTTT
NA,TRBV13,NA,TRBJ2-5,CASSCPWGANRETQYF,TGTGCCAGCAGCTGCCCCTGGGGTGCCAACCGAGAGACCCAGTACTTC
NA,TRBV7-2,NA,TRBJ2-7,CASTISRISSYEQYF,TGTGCCAGCACCATATCCAGAATTAGCTCCTACGAGCAGTACTTC
NA,TRBV7-8,few,TRBJ1-2,CASSSPGSYGYTF,TGTGCCAGCAGCTCTCCGGGGAGCTATGGCTACACCTTC
NA,TRBV28,few,TRBJ1-1,CASSFGSKNTEAFF,TGTGCCAGCAGTTTTGGCAGCAAGAACACTGAAGCTTTCTTT
NA,TRBV14,NA,TRBJ2-7,CASSQVAGLSYEQYF,TGTGCCAGCAGCCAAGTGGCAGGTCTTTCCTACGAGCAGTACTTC
NA,TRBV29-1,NA,TRBJ2-7,CSVEDVGYEQYF,TGCAGCGTTGAAGACGTGGGATACGAGCAGTACTTC
TRBD2,TRBV9,NA,TRBJ2-3,CASSAGLTTDTQYF,TGTGCCAGTAGCGCGGGACTAACCACAGATACGCAGTATTTT
NA,TRBV6-6,few,TRBJ1-5,CASTRGGNDQPQHF,TGTGCCAGCACCCGGGGAGGGAACGATCAGCCCCAGCATTTT
TRBD2,TRBV7-2,NA,TRBJ2-2,CASSSNKREVNTGELFF,TGTGCCAGCAGCTCGAATAAGCGGGAGGTGAACACCGGGGAGCTGTTTTTT
NA,TRBV27,once,TRBJ2-2,CASSSYDREGTGELFF,TGTGCCAGCAGTTCGTACGACAGGGAGGGGACCGGGGAGCTGTTTTTT
TRBD2,TRBV7-2,NA,TRBJ2-1,CASTSRGVPYNEQFF,TGTGCCAGCACCTCGCGGGGGGTCCCCTACAATGAGCAGTTCTTC
TRBD1,TRBV5-1,NA,TRBJ2-3,CASSLAGTGRDTQYF,TGCGCCAGCAGCTTGGCCGGGACAGGGCGGGATACGCAGTATTTT
TRBD1,TRBV11-2,few,TRBJ1-1,CASSLVGQGFAAFF,TGTGCCAGCAGCTTAGTTGGACAGGGGTTTGCAGCTTTCTTT
TRBD1,TRBV7-8,NA,TRBJ2-3,CASSFTGADTQYF,TGTGCCAGCAGCTTCACAGGGGCAGATACGCAGTATTTT
TRBD1,TRBV25-1,NA,TRBJ2-7,CASSLTGGGNEQYF,TGTGCCAGCAGCCTGACAGGGGGAGGTAACGAGCAGTACTTC
NA,TRBV28,few,TRBJ1-1,CASSSLRDYTEAFF,TGTGCCAGCAGTTCGCTCAGGGACTACACTGAAGCTTTCTTT
TRBD1,TRBV4-2,few,TRBJ2-7,CASSQSRTGGRYEQYF,TGTGCCAGCAGCCAATCTAGGACAGGGGGAAGGTACGAGCAGTACTTC
TRBD2,TRBV10-2,few,TRBJ2-3,CASSPGRSGEGTDTQYF,TGCGCCAGCAGCCCTGGGCGTAGCGGGGAAGGCACAGATACGCAGTATTTT
NA,TRBV2,few,TRBJ2-5,CASSDGSQAYLGTQYF,TGTGCCAGCAGTGACGGTAGCCAGGCCTACTTGGGGACCCAGTACTTC
NA,TRBV4-3,few,TRBJ2-2,CAAGNTGELFF,TGCGCAGCCGGCAACACCGGGGAGCTGTTTTTT
NA,TRBV5-4,NA,TRBJ2-4,CASSEPGRGNIQYF,TGTGCCAGCAGCGAACCGGGACGCGGAAACATTCAGTACTTC
TRBD1,TRBV5-4,once,TRBJ2-7,CASRRDRVSSYEQYF,TGTGCCAGCAGGCGTGACAGGGTAAGCTCCTACGAGCAGTACTTC
NA,TRBV11-1,NA,TRBJ1-1,CASSIGLVAFF,TGTGCCAGCAGCATTGGACTCGTGGCTTTCTTT
TRBD1,TRBV5-4,once,TRBJ1-1,CASSFKDRGQNTEAFF,TGTGCCAGCAGCTTCAAGGACAGGGGCCAGAACACTGAAGCTTTCTTT
TRBD1,TRBV28,NA,TRBJ1-5,CASSSGTGNGHQPQHF,TGTGCCAGCAGTTCCGGGACAGGTAACGGACATCAGCCCCAGCATTTT
NA,TRBV27,few,TRBJ1-1,CASSNLMNTEAFF,TGTGCCAGCAGTAATTTAATGAACACTGAAGCTTTCTTT
TRBD2,TRBV2,few,TRBJ2-5,CASRDTGTNAQETQYF,TGTGCCAGCAGGGACACCGGGACTAATGCGCAAGAGACCCAGTACTTC
TRBD2,TRBV5-1,NA,TRBJ2-2,CASRSPSGRADGTGELFF,TGCGCCAGCAGGTCGCCTAGCGGGAGGGCCGATGGCACCGGGGAGCTGTTTTTT
NA,TRBV6-5,large,TRBJ2-5,CASNLDGRQETQYF,TGTGCCAGCAATCTAGACGGACGACAAGAGACCCAGTACTTC
NA,TRBV19,few,TRBJ2-4,CASSSRGTALAKNIQYF,TGTGCCAGTAGTTCCCGGGGGACAGCCTTAGCCAAAAACATTCAGTACTTC
NA,TRBV2,NA,TRBJ2-3,CASHAPGHLSTDTQYF,TGTGCCAGTCATGCCCCGGGACACCTCAGCACAGATACGCAGTATTTT
NA,TRBV5-4,NA,TRBJ1-2,CASSSTSGTYGYTF,TGTGCCAGCAGTTCCACATCGGGGACCTATGGCTACACCTTC
NA,TRBV15,few,TRBJ2-6,CATSSETGANVLTF,TGTGCCACCAGCTCGGAGACTGGGGCCAACGTCCTGACTTTC
NA,TRBV9,NA,TRBJ1-1,CASSVEFAFF,TGTGCCAGCAGCGTAGAATTTGCTTTCTTT
NA,TRBV29-1,NA,TRBJ2-3,CSARRGIGTDTQYF,TGCAGCGCCAGACGAGGGATAGGCACAGATACGCAGTATTTT
NA,TRBV5-1,NA,TRBJ2-5,CASSLGRGIRETQYF,TGCGCCAGCAGCTTGGGTCGGGGAATACGGGAGACCCAGTACTTC
NA,TRBV6-5,few,TRBJ2-1,CASSYSVYRVDEQFF,TGTGCCAGCAGTTACTCGGTGTATCGCGTGGATGAGCAGTTCTTC
NA,TRBV10-2,NA,TRBJ1-1,CASSDGGTNTEAFF,TGCGCCAGCAGCGACGGGGGGACGAACACTGAAGCTTTCTTT
NA,TRBV7-3,NA,TRBJ2-5,CASSLDPGRKGETQYF,TGTGCCAGCAGCCTTGACCCCGGACGGAAAGGAGAGACCCAGTACTTC
TRBD2,TRBV10-3,few,TRBJ2-7,CATWDLTSGRALSYEQYF,TGTGCCACCTGGGACCTGACTAGCGGGAGGGCTCTTTCCTACGAGCAGTACTTC
NA,TRBV6-6,NA,TRBJ1-2,CASSYTPVEVGYGYTF,TGTGCCAGCAGTTACACCCCTGTTGAGGTGGGGTATGGCTACACCTTC
NA,TRBV19,medium-sized,TRBJ2-7,CASRPGTPPYEQYF,TGTGCCAGTAGACCCGGGACTCCTCCTTACGAGCAGTACTTC
NA,TRBV7-9,NA,TRBJ2-3,CASSFSVRTDTQYF,TGTGCCAGCAGCTTTAGCGTCCGCACAGATACGCAGTATTTT
TRBD2,TRBV11-3,NA,TRBJ2-3,CASSWPWTSGGTKSTDTQYF,TGTGCCAGCAGCTGGCCTTGGACTAGCGGGGGGACAAAAAGCACAGATACGCAGTATTTT
TRBD2,TRBV10-3,NA,TRBJ2-7,CAISESGLLAPTYEQYF,TGTGCCATCAGTGAGTCGGGGCTACTAGCGCCTACCTACGAGCAGTACTTC
NA,TRBV4-3,NA,TRBJ1-4,CASSQGHGRGEKLFF,TGCGCCAGCAGCCAGGGACACGGACGGGGTGAAAAACTGTTTTTT
TRBD1,TRBV5-1,NA,TRBJ2-7,CASRNGPGQGYEQYF,TGCGCCAGCAGAAATGGTCCGGGACAGGGCTACGAGCAGTACTTC